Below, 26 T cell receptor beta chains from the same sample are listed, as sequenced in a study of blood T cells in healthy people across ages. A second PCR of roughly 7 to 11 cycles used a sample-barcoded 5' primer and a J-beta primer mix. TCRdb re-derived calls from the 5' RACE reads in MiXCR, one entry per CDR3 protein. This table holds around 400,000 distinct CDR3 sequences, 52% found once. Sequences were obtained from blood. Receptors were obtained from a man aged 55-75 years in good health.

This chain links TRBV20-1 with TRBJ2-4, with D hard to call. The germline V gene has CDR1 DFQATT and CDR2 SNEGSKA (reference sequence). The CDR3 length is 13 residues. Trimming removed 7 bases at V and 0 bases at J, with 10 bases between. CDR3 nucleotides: TGCAGTGTTGGCGGTTTAGCCAAAAACATTCAGTACTTC. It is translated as CSVGGLAKNIQYF.

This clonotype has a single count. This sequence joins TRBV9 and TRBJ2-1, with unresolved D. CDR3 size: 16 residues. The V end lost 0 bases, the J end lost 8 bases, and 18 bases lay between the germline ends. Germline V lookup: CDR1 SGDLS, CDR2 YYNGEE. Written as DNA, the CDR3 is TGTGCCAGCAGCGTAGGAGCGCTGGTAAGGGATGATGAGCAGTTCTTC. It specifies CASSVGALVRDDEQFF.

The chain's CDR3 is CASSLVGGADTEAFF. As DNA, the CDR3 is TGCGCCAGCAGCTTGGTGGGGGGCGCGGACACTGAAGCTTTCTTT. This chain connects TRBV5-1 to TRBJ1-1, with a tentative D call TRBD1 (6 bases). V lost 0 bases, J lost 3 bases, and 12 bases lay in between. Germline-derived CDR1 and CDR2 are SGHRS and YFSETQ. This CDR3 comprises 15 residues.

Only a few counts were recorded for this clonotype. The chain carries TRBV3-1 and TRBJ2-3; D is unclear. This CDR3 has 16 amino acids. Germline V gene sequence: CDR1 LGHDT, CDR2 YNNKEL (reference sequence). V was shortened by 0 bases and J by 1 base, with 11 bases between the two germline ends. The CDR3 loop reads CASSQDRMIRTDTQYF. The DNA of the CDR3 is TGTGCCAGCAGCCAAGATAGAATGATTCGCACAGATACGCAGTATTTT.

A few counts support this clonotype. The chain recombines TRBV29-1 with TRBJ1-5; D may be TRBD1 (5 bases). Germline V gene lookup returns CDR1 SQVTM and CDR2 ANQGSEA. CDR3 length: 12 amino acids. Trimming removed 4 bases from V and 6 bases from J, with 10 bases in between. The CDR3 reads CSVGGAGQPQHF. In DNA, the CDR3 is TGCAGCGTTGGTGGGGCGGGTCAGCCCCAGCATTTT.

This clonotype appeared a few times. The CDR3 sequence: CSARGGTPASTDTQYF. The DNA for the CDR3 is TGCAGTGCTAGAGGGGGGACTCCCGCTAGCACAGATACGCAGTATTTT. The chain recombines TRBV20-1 with TRBJ2-3, with D possibly TRBD2 on 6 matching bases. Trimming cost V 1 base and J 0 bases, with 14 bases left between them. CDR1 and CDR2 (germline): DFQATT, SNEGSKA (reference sequence). This CDR3 contains 16 residues.

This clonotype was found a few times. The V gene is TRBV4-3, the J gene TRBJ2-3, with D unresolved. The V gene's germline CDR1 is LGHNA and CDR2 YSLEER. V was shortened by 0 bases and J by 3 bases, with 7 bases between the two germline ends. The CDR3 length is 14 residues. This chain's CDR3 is CASSQDTATDTQYF. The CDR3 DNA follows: TGCGCCAGCAGCCAAGATACGGCTACAGATACGCAGTATTTT.

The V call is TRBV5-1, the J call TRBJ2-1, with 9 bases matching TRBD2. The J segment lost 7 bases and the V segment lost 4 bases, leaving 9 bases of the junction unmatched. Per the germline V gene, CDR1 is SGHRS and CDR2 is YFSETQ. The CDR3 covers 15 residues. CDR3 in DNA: TGCGCCAGCAGCGGTAGCGGGAGTCCCGGGAATGAGCAGTTCTTC. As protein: CASSGSGSPGNEQFF.

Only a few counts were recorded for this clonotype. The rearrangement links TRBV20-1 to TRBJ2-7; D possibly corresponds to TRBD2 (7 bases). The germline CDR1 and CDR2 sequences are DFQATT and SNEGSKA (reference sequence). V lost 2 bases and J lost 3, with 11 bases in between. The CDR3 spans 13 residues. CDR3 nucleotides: TGCAGTGCTAGAAACAGGGAGGGCTACGAGCAGTACTTC. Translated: CSARNREGYEQYF.

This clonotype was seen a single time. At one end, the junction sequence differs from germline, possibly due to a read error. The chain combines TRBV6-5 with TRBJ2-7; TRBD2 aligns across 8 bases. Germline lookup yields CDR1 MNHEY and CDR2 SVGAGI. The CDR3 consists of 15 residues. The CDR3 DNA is TGTGCCAGCGGGTCAGGTAGCGGGGTCTCCGACGAGCAGTACTTC. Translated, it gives CASGSGSGVSDEQYF.

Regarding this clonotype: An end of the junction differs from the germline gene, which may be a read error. CDR3 protein: CSVVAGGTYSEQFF. The CDR3 DNA is TGCAGCGTTGTGGCGGGAGGGACCTACAGTGAGCAGTTCTTC. This chain links TRBV29-1 with TRBJ2-1, with 9 nucleotides matching TRBD2. The CDR3 has 14 amino acids. The V gene's germline CDR1 is SQVTM and CDR2 ANQGSEA.

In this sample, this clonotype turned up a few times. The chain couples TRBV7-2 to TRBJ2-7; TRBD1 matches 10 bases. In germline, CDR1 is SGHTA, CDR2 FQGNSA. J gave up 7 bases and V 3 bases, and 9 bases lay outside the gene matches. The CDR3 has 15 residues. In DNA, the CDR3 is TGTGCCAGCAGCTTCTTGAGACAGGGGGCCGGGGAGCAGTACTTC. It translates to CASSFLRQGAGEQYF. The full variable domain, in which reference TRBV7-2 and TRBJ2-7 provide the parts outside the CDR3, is GAGVSQSPSNKVTEKGKDVELRCDPISGHTALYWYRQSLGQGLEFLIYFQGNSAPDKSGLPSDRFSAERTGGSVSTLTIQRTQQEDSAVYLCASSFLRQGAGEQYFGPGTRLTVT.

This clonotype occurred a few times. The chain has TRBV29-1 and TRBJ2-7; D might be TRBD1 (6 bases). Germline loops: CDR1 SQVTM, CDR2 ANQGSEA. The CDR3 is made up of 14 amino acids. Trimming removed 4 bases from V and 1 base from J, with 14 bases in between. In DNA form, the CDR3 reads TGCAGCGTTGTTCTCGGGCAGGGGTCCTACGAGCAGTACTTC. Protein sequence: CSVVLGQGSYEQYF.

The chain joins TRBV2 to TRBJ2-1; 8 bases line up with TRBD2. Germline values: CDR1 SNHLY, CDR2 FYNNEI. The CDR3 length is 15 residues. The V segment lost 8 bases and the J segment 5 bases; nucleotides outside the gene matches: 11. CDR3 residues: CASDGAGGQNNEQFF. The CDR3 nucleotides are TGTGCCAGCGACGGGGCGGGGGGCCAAAACAATGAGCAGTTCTTC.

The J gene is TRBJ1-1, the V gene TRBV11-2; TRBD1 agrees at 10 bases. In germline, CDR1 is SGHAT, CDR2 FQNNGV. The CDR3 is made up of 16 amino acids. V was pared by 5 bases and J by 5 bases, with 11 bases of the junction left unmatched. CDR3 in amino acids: CASSRRTGGIGTEAFF. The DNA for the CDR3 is TGTGCCAGCAGCCGACGGACAGGGGGTATAGGGACTGAAGCTTTCTTT.

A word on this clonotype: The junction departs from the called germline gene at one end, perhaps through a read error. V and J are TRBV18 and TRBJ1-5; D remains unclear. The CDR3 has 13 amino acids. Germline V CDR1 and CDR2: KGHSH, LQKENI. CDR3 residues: CASPPTNRQPQHF. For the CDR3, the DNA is TGTGCCAGCCCACCAACCAACCGCCAGCCCCAGCATTTT. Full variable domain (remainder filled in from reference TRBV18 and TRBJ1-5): NAGVMQNPRHLVRRRGQEARLRCSPMKGHSHVYWYRQLPEEGLKFMVYLQKENIIDESGMPKERFSAEFPKEGPSILRIQQVVRGDSAAYFCASPPTNRQPQHFGDGTRLSIL.

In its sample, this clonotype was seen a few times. The CDR3 loop is CSARDSAGGSYNEQFF. The DNA for the CDR3 is TGCAGTGCTAGAGATTCGGCGGGAGGTTCCTACAATGAGCAGTTCTTC. The V and J genes are TRBV20-1 and TRBJ2-1; TRBD2 agrees at 8 bases. Germline CDR1 reads DFQATT; CDR2 reads SNEGSKA (reference sequence). The ends lost 0 bases at V and 1 base at J; junction bases unmatched: 5. The CDR3 is made up of 16 amino acids.

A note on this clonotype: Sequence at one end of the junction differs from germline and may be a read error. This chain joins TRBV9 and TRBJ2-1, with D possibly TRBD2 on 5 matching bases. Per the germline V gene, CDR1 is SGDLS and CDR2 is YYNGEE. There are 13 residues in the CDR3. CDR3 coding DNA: TGTGCTAGCACCGTCGGACTCAACAATGAGCAGTTCTTC. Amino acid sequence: CASTVGLNNEQFF.

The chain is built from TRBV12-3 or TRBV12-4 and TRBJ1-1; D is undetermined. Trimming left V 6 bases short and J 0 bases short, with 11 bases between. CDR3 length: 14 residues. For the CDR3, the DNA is TGTGCCAGCAGCTCAGGACGAGTGAACACTGAAGCTTTCTTT. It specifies CASSSGRVNTEAFF.

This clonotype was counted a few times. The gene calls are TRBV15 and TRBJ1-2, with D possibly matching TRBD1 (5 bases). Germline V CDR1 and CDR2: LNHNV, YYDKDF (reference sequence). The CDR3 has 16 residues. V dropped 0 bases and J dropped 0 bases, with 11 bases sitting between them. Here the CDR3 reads CATSRDRQSANYGYTF. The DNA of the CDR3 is TGTGCCACCAGCAGAGATAGACAGTCAGCTAACTATGGCTACACCTTC.

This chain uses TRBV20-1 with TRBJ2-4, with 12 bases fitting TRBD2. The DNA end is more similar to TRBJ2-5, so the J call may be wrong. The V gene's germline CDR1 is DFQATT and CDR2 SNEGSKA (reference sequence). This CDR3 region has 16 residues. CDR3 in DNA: TGCAGTGCCCCCCGATTTCTAGCGGGAGGGCGGGAGACCCAGTACTTC. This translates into CSAPRFLAGGRETQYF.

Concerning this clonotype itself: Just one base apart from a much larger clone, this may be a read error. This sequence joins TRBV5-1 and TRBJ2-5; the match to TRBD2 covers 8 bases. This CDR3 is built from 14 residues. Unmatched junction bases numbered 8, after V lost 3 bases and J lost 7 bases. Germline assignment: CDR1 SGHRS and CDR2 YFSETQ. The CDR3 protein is CASSSRAGEGTQYF. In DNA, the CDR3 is TGCGCCAGCAGCTCCCGAGCGGGGGAGGGGACCCAGTACTTC.

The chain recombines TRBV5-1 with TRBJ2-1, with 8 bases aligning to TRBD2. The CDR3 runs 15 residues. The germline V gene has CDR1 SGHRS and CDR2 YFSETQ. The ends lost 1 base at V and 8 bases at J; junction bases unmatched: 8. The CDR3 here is CASSLRGGALDEQFF. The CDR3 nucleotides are TGCGCCAGCAGCTTGCGGGGGGGCGCGTTGGATGAGCAGTTCTTC.

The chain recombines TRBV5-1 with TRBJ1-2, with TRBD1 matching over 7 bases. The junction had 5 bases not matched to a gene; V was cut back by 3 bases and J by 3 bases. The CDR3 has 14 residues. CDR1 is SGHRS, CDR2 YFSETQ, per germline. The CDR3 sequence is CASSSGQAYYGYTF. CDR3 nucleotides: TGCGCCAGCAGCTCAGGACAGGCTTACTATGGCTACACCTTC.

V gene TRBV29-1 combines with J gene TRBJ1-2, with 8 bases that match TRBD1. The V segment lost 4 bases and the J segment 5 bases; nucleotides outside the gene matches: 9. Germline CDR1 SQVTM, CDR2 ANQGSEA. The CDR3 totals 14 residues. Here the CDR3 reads CSVVLWQGAYGYTF. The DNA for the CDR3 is TGCAGCGTTGTCTTGTGGCAGGGGGCTTATGGCTACACCTTC.

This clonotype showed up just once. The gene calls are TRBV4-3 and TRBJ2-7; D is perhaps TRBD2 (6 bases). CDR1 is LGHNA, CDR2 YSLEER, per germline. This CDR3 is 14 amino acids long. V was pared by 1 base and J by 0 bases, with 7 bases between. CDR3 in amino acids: CASSQVGSSYEQYF. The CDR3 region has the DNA TGCGCCAGCAGCCAAGTCGGGAGCTCCTACGAGCAGTACTTC.